The sequence of this T cell receptor (beta chain) was determined in a study of cytomegalovirus exposure and HLA in healthy donors. Points from the study as a whole: Associated with cytomegalovirus, according to the listing, were 150 to 200 TCR beta chains.

In regard to this clone: The antigen remains unidentified.

PCR employed 60 Vbeta and 13 Jbeta primers. Assay used: immunoSEQ multiplex PCR; TCRdb lists only in-frame clones, some missing. This table has 95,000 to 150,000 clones, roughly four fifths appearing once. Sequenced material: PBMCs. This clonotype was obtained from a man aged 35 to 55 in good health and CMV-seronegative.

CDR3 in DNA: TGCGCCAGCAGCCCGGGGAGGGGCTTGGACACCGGGGAGCTGTTTTTT. Protein product: CASSPGRGLDTGELFF. V gene TRBV4-3 combines with J gene TRBJ2-2; 7 bases are shared with TRBD2. Germline V gene sequence: CDR1 LGHNA, CDR2 YSLEER. Germline trimming cut 4 bases from V and 3 bases from J; bases unmatched to any gene: 8. The CDR3 has 16 residues.